This TCR beta chain was recovered during a study of a mutant IDH1 vaccine in newly diagnosed glioma. Study in general: Sex distribution of treated patients was about 62% male and roughly 38% female; mean age was around 40 years.

Trimming cost V 3 bases and J 7 bases; bases outside gene matches: 8. There are 15 residues in the CDR3. Per germline, CDR1 LGHNA and CDR2 YNFKEQ. General study points: Vaccination elicited immune responses in roughly 92% of patients. Pseudoprogression appeared independent of alterations in top peripheral clonotypes.

On this clone itself: What it binds is not known.

The method was immunoSEQ multiplex PCR; TCRdb's version includes in-frame clones alone and lacks a portion of them. The data show about 77,000 clones, approximately 85% seen once. Indicated time point: week 23, last vaccination. One vaccine dose held 300 ug of mutant IDH1 20-mer peptide and came with topical imiquimod. The TCR sequence derives from a woman between 45 and 65 years old with glioma. Material: PBMCs, obtained from a glioma patient whose treatment included an IDH1 peptide vaccine. This chain uses TRBV4-2 with TRBJ2-1; 8 bases fit TRBD2. CDR3 coding DNA: TGTGCCAGCAGCCAGGGACTAGGGGATTTGAATGAGCAGTTCTTC. It encodes CASSQGLGDLNEQFF.